In this sample, the clone carrying this T cell receptor (beta chain) turned up a few times. Its cognate antigen is unknown. V gave up 5 bases and J gave up 0 bases, with 16 bases separating them. CDR1 SGHTA and CDR2 FQGNSA come from the germline V gene. The CDR3 loop spans 16 amino acids. This record belongs to a study of T cells after yellow fever vaccination. Study-level findings and limits: Most clones from primary vaccination were detected again post-booster (about 96% CD4, around 90% CD8). Weaker overall, the secondary response nonetheless peaked faster (day 5 versus 15).

5'RACE template switching added a universal primer site and UMIs to TCR cDNA. TCRdb redid the calling of the 5' RACE reads with MiXCR, one entry per CDR3 protein. The table shows 450,000 to 600,000 distinct CDR3 sequences, with less than 15% occurring only once. Sample: PBMCs, taken on the day of the yellow fever booster vaccination. This TCR derives from a man aged 25-45 years who received the YFV17D yellow fever vaccine. The V gene is TRBV7-2, the J gene TRBJ1-1; D not resolved. The CDR3: CASSLGPLGLNTEAFF. CDR3 sequence (DNA): TGTGCCAGCAGCCTTGGCCCCCTGGGGTTGAACACTGAAGCTTTCTTT. The variable domain in full, completed from reference TRBV7-2 and TRBJ1-1, reads GAGVSQSPSNKVTEKGKDVELRCDPISGHTALYWYRQSLGQGLEFLIYFQGNSAPDKSGLPSDRFSAERTGGSVSTLTIQRTQQEDSAVYLCASSLGPLGLNTEAFFGQGTRLTVV.